The 24 T cell receptor beta chains listed next were all sequenced from one sample in a study of radiation and T cells in renal cell carcinoma. Time point denoted: blood 4 weeks post-SBRT, at nephrectomy. Treatment here: 15 Gy SBRT to primary tumor, nephrectomy 4 weeks later. Sequencing was performed with immunoSEQ multiplex PCR; in TCRdb, only in-frame clones are kept and a portion is missing. The sample carries fewer than 80,000 clones, roughly 83% recorded once. This specimen was blood, taken from a patient whose treatment included radiotherapy and nephrectomy. The receptors come from a woman between 55 and 75 years old with renal cell carcinoma.

The chain carries TRBV6-1 and TRBJ1-1; no definite D call. The CDR3 runs to 12 residues. Germline CDR1 and CDR2: MNHNS and SASEGT. V lost 6 bases to trimming and J lost 1 base, with 6 bases between them. Here the CDR3 DNA reads TGTGCCAGCAGGGTCCAGAACACTGAAGCTTTCTTT. Translation: CASRVQNTEAFF.

V usage is TRBV6-5 and J usage is TRBJ1-2, with D hard to call. The CDR3 extends over 16 amino acids. Germline V CDR1 and CDR2: MNHEY, SVGAGI. Trimming stripped 0 bases from V and 3 bases from J, with 14 bases between. The CDR3 DNA reads TGTGCCAGCAGTTACTCGAAGGCGCGAGGATACTATGGCTACACCTTC. This encodes CASSYSKARGYYGYTF.

The chain has TRBV7-3 and TRBJ2-1; 10 bases map to TRBD1. CDR3 length equals 15 residues. Germline CDR1 is SGHTA and CDR2 is FQGTGA. Germline trimming cut 6 bases from V and 4 bases from J; bases unmatched to any gene: 6. The CDR3 loop reads CASSVGTGEYNEQFF. The CDR3 region has the DNA TGTGCCAGCAGTGTAGGGACAGGGGAGTACAATGAGCAGTTCTTC. Supplemented by reference TRBV7-3 and TRBJ2-1, the full variable domain reads GAGVSQTPSNKVTEKGKYVELRCDPISGHTALYWYRQSLGQGPEFLIYFQGTGAADDSGLPNDRFFAVRPEGSVSTLKIQRTERGDSAVYLCASSVGTGEYNEQFFGPGTRLTVL.

The chain links TRBV27 to TRBJ1-1; 7 bases are shared with TRBD1. The CDR3 totals 13 residues. V lost 10 bases and J lost 0; bases outside the gene matches: 5. CDR1 MNHEY and CDR2 SMNVEV come from the germline V gene (reference sequence). As DNA, the CDR3 is TGTGCCACTTCGACAGGGATGAACACTGAAGCTTTCTTT. Translation: CATSTGMNTEAFF.

This clone was detected many times. The chain employs TRBV5-6 and TRBJ1-2; a possible D gene is TRBD1 (5 bases). The CDR3 spans 15 residues. Germline V lookup: CDR1 SGHDT, CDR2 YYEEEE. V was clipped by 0 bases and J by 4 bases, with 13 bases between them. Here the CDR3 DNA reads TGTGCCAGCAGCTTGGGCGTGGGGCCTAGCTATGGCTACACCTTC. Its protein product is CASSLGVGPSYGYTF.

The chain carries TRBV19 and TRBJ1-5, with D hard to call. The CDR3 has 14 residues. Germline values: CDR1 LNHDA, CDR2 SQIVND (reference sequence). V shed 0 bases and J shed 7 bases, with 10 bases lying between them. CDR3 in amino acids: CASSIDHVLQPQHF. As DNA, the CDR3 is TGTGCCAGTAGTATAGACCACGTCCTCCAGCCCCAGCATTTT.

This clone was recorded only once. This rearrangement joins TRBV28 to TRBJ1-2, with 10 nucleotides matching TRBD1. The CDR3 has 17 amino acids. Germline values: CDR1 MDHEN, CDR2 SYDVKM. V was clipped by 0 bases and J by 3 bases; unmatched bases: 7. CDR3 coding DNA: TGTGCCAGCAGTTTATGGGGTCCCGGGACAGGGGACTATGGCTACACCTTC. Translating gives CASSLWGPGTGDYGYTF.

The V and J genes are TRBV5-1 and TRBJ2-7, with TRBD2 matching over 10 bases. Germline CDR1 SGHRS, CDR2 YFSETQ. The length of the CDR3 is 15 residues. The V and J ends lost 4 bases and 3 bases, in that order; junction bases with no gene match: 7. The CDR3 DNA reads TGCGCCAGCAGCCGAGGGACTAGCGCTGACTACGAGCAGTACTTC. Translation gives CASSRGTSADYEQYF.

This chain joins TRBV15 and TRBJ2-7, with 9 bases lining up with TRBD2. The V segment lost 0 bases and the J segment 1 base; nucleotides outside the gene matches: 4. CDR3 length: 16 residues. Germline V gene sequence: CDR1 LNHNV, CDR2 YYDKDF (reference sequence). The CDR3, as DNA: TGTGCCACCAGCAGAGATCTAGCGGGACCTTCCTACGAGCAGTACTTC. Translated: CATSRDLAGPSYEQYF.

J is TRBJ2-3 and V is TRBV19, with D perhaps matching TRBD1 (6 bases). Germline CDR1 is LNHDA and CDR2 is SQIVND (reference sequence). V lost 2 bases and J lost 3, with 15 bases in between. The CDR3 sequence is 16 residues long. Here the CDR3 reads CASSIRIQGRTDTQYF. CDR3 coding DNA: TGTGCCAGTAGTATAAGAATACAGGGTAGGACAGATACGCAGTATTTT.

The V and J genes are TRBV2 and TRBJ1-1; D might be TRBD1 (6 bases). The CDR3 is 11 amino acids. With 7 bases removed from V and 10 bases from J, the gap between germline ends came to 13 bases. The germline V gene encodes CDR1 SNHLY and CDR2 FYNNEI. As DNA, the CDR3 is TGTGCCAGCATTACAGGGAAACGAGCTTTCTTT. Its translation is CASITGKRAFF.

The chain links TRBV15 to TRBJ2-1; 11 bases align to TRBD2. This CDR3 spans 17 amino acids. In germline, CDR1 is LNHNV, CDR2 YYDKDF (reference sequence). The trim removed 4 bases at V and 6 bases at J, leaving 11 bases unmatched. CDR3 sequence: CATSTKILAGGFNEQFF. Here the CDR3 DNA reads TGTGCCACCAGCACCAAAATTCTAGCGGGGGGATTCAATGAGCAGTTCTTC.

This clone is a singleton in its sample. The chain uses TRBV25-1 and TRBJ2-3; 13 bases are shared with TRBD2. The trim removed 10 bases at V and 2 bases at J, leaving 12 bases unmatched. The CDR3 length is 17 residues. Germline values: CDR1 MGHDK, CDR2 SYGVNS. The DNA of the CDR3 is TGTGCCACCCCAGGACTAGCGGGGGTGCTCCCCACAGATACGCAGTATTTT. It yields the protein CATPGLAGVLPTDTQYF.

The rearrangement joins TRBV2 to TRBJ1-5; perhaps TRBD1 as D (5 bases). The CDR3 sequence is 14 residues long. Trimming cost V 7 bases and J 4 bases, with 14 bases left between them. Per the germline V gene, CDR1 is SNHLY and CDR2 is FYNNEI. The CDR3 DNA is TGTGCCAGCATTGGGACCGCACGAAATCAGCCCCAGCATTTT. This translates into CASIGTARNQPQHF.

The chain couples TRBV27 to TRBJ1-6, with 7 bases identical to TRBD1. There are 14 residues in the CDR3. CDR1 is MNHEY and CDR2 is SMNVEV in the germline V gene (reference sequence). V trimming: 4 bases; J trimming: 10 bases; junction bases outside the gene matches: 7. The CDR3 region has the DNA TGTGCCAGCAGTTGGGTAGGGGGCGACTCACCCCTCCACTTT. Translation: CASSWVGGDSPLHF.

The chain carries TRBV2 and TRBJ2-5; D gene unclear. Trimming cost V 8 bases and J 1 base, with 17 bases left between them. Germline CDR1 and CDR2: SNHLY and FYNNEI. The CDR3 is made up of 15 amino acids. CDR3 DNA sequence: TGTGCCAGCCGACATCACCTTCTTTTCCAAGAGACCCAGTACTTC. This codes for CASRHHLLFQETQYF.

V gene TRBV28 combines with J gene TRBJ2-5; 13 positions match TRBD2. This CDR3 is 15 amino acids long. CDR1 is MDHEN and CDR2 is SYDVKM in the germline V gene. Trimming took 5 bases from V and 5 from J; bases not matched to a gene: 5. CDR3 DNA sequence: TGTGCCAGCAGTCAGGGACTAGCGGGGATGGAGACCCAGTACTTC. Translated: CASSQGLAGMETQYF. Variable domain in full (rest from reference TRBV28 and TRBJ2-5): DVKVTQSSRYLVKRTGEKVFLECVQDMDHENMFWYRQDPGLGLRLIYFSYDVKMKEKGDIPEGYSVSREKKERFSLILESASTNQTSMYLCASSQGLAGMETQYFGPGTRLLVL.

The chain is built from TRBV28 and TRBJ2-5, with D maybe TRBD2 (6 bases). V lost 7 bases to trimming and J lost 3 bases, with 9 bases between them. Germline V gene data show CDR1 as MDHEN and CDR2 as SYDVKM. This CDR3 comprises 12 residues. Here the CDR3 reads CASTGGEETQYF. DNA of the CDR3: TGTGCCAGCACCGGGGGAGAAGAGACCCAGTACTTC.

The chain combines TRBV29-1 with TRBJ2-1; TRBD1 is a possible D gene (5 bases). The V end was cut by 0 bases, the J end by 5 bases, with 14 bases between. This CDR3 is 15 amino acids long. Germline V gene lookup returns CDR1 SQVTM and CDR2 ANQGSEA. CDR3: CSVEEIGLGDNEQFF. CDR3 in DNA: TGCAGCGTTGAAGAAATTGGGCTAGGGGACAATGAGCAGTTCTTC.

This rearrangement joins TRBV9 to TRBJ2-5; D remains unclear. The CDR3 totals 15 residues. Germline V lookup: CDR1 SGDLS, CDR2 YYNGEE. Trimming stripped 0 bases from V and 4 bases from J, with 13 bases between. The CDR3 protein is CASSVDMGLGETQYF. The DNA for the CDR3 is TGTGCCAGCAGCGTAGATATGGGGTTGGGAGAGACCCAGTACTTC. Full variable domain (outside the CDR3, taken from reference TRBV9 and TRBJ2-5): DSGVTQTPKHLITATGQRVTLRCSPRSGDLSVYWYQQSLDQGLQFLIQYYNGEERAKGNILERFSAQQFPDLHSELNLSSLELGDSALYFCASSVDMGLGETQYFGPGTRLLVL.

The J gene is TRBJ2-5, the V gene TRBV27; TRBD1 matches at 9 bases. With V trimmed by 4 bases and J by 4 bases, 10 bases remained unmatched. CDR3 size: 16 residues. Germline V gene data show CDR1 as MNHEY and CDR2 as SMNVEV (reference sequence). The CDR3 protein is CASSSPDRGVGETQYF. The CDR3 DNA reads TGTGCCAGCAGTTCGCCGGACAGGGGTGTAGGAGAGACCCAGTACTTC.

This rearrangement joins TRBV19 to TRBJ2-2; D remains unclear. The CDR3 is made up of 14 amino acids. V was cut by 3 bases and J by 4 bases, with 9 bases left in between. Germline V gene sequence: CDR1 LNHDA, CDR2 SQIVND (reference sequence). This CDR3 is CASSIVWSTGELFF. In nucleotides, the CDR3 is TGTGCCAGTAGTATTGTTTGGAGCACCGGGGAGCTGTTTTTT.

This chain connects TRBV28 to TRBJ1-6; perhaps TRBD1 as D (5 bases). V lost 5 bases and J lost 0, with 11 bases in between. The CDR3 covers 16 residues. From germline, CDR1 is MDHEN and CDR2 SYDVKM. The CDR3 sequence: CASSPPGSSYNSPLHF. CDR3 bases: TGTGCCAGCAGTCCCCCAGGGAGCTCCTATAATTCACCCCTCCACTTT. The full variable domain, completed using reference TRBV28 and TRBJ1-6, is DVKVTQSSRYLVKRTGEKVFLECVQDMDHENMFWYRQDPGLGLRLIYFSYDVKMKEKGDIPEGYSVSREKKERFSLILESASTNQTSMYLCASSPPGSSYNSPLHFGNGTRLTVT.

The chain employs TRBV2 and TRBJ2-1; weak D call: TRBD2 (7 bases). Germline-derived CDR1 and CDR2 are SNHLY and FYNNEI. CDR3 size: 15 residues. The CDR3 bases are TGTACATCTCTCTGGGGGGGGACACTATACAATGAGCAGTTCTTC. This codes for CTSLWGGTLYNEQFF.